These 11 T cell receptor beta chains came from one sample sequenced in a study of T cell repertoires in cytomegalovirus infection. No antigen has been assigned to these receptors. TCRdb recomputed calls from the reads with MiXCR, one row per CDR3 protein. The sample includes 680,000 or so distinct CDR3 sequences, roughly a third of them seen just once. The specimen was cultured PBMCs, collected from culture after CMV antigen stimulation. The receptors come from a human donor in good health (CMV status not recorded). Some clones in this sample may be carry-over from other donors' samples.

This clonotype occurred a few times. V and J are TRBV6-2 or TRBV6-3 and TRBJ2-7; no clear D gene. The CDR3 contains 13 residues. V was cut by 4 bases and J by 2 bases, with 9 bases left in between. Per the germline V gene, CDR1 is MNHEY and CDR2 is SVGEGT. The CDR3 here is CASSSQITYEQYF. CDR3 sequence (DNA): TGTGCCAGCAGTTCGCAGATCACCTACGAGCAGTACTTC.

This clonotype was seen a few times. The chain employs TRBV12-3 or TRBV12-4 and TRBJ2-3; no clear D. This CDR3 has 13 amino acids. Trimming removed 6 bases from V and 5 bases from J, with 12 bases in between. CDR3 sequence (DNA): TGTGCCAGCAGCCCCATCCTGGGAGATACGCAGTATTTT. This encodes CASSPILGDTQYF.

This clonotype was detected only a few times. At one end, the junction sequence differs from germline, possibly due to a read error. This chain joins TRBV6-8 and TRBJ2-5; D call uncertain. This CDR3 comprises 11 residues. Germline V gene sequence: CDR1 MNHGY, CDR2 SAAAGT. The CDR3 coding sequence is TGTGCCAGCATTTCACACACGGAGAAGACATTC. The encoded protein is CASISHTEKTF.

This clonotype showed up just a few times. The V and J genes are TRBV20-1 and TRBJ2-3; D ambiguous. This CDR3 is built from 14 residues. Trimming left V 0 bases short and J 6 bases short, with 13 bases between. CDR1 DFQATT and CDR2 SNEGSKA come from the germline V gene (reference sequence). This CDR3 is CSARDLVRSDTQYF. CDR3 bases: TGCAGTGCTAGAGACCTGGTCAGGAGCGATACGCAGTATTTT.

The CDR3 nucleotides are TGTGCCAGCAGGGGGTTATCTCCAACTAATGAAAAACTGTTTTTT. This translates into CASRGLSPTNEKLFF. The chain joins TRBV28 to TRBJ1-4; D not certain. From germline, CDR1 is MDHEN and CDR2 SYDVKM. This CDR3 has 15 residues. V dropped 6 bases and J dropped 0 bases, with 11 bases sitting between them.

This clonotype appeared a few times. The chain employs TRBV4-1 and TRBJ1-1; a weak D match, TRBD1 (5 bases). Germline V gene data show CDR1 as MGHRA and CDR2 as YSYEKL. V was pared by 1 base and J by 11 bases, with 23 bases between. The CDR3 runs 16 residues. The CDR3 reads CASSQGPWNLRGDAFF. The CDR3 bases are TGCGCCAGCAGCCAAGGGCCCTGGAATTTGCGGGGGGATGCTTTCTTT.

This sequence joins TRBV5-6 and TRBJ1-1; TRBD1 might be the D (6 bases). The V gene's germline CDR1 is SGHDT and CDR2 YYEEEE. This CDR3 contains 15 residues. Trimming removed 4 bases from V and 7 bases from J, with 20 bases in between. The CDR3 coding sequence is TGTGCCAGCAGCCCCGATACAGGGAGGGGAGATGAAGCTTTCTTT. Encoded protein: CASSPDTGRGDEAFF.

Points on this clonotype: The junction does not match germline at one end; this may be a read error. V usage is TRBV7-4 and J usage is TRBJ1-1; no clear D gene. This CDR3 is 12 amino acids long. Germline V gives CDR1 SGHVT, CDR2 SQSDAQ. CDR3 protein: CASSSVGTGAFF. In DNA, the CDR3 is TGTGCCAGCAGCTCCGTCGGTACTGGAGCTTTCTTT.

This chain uses TRBV12-3 or TRBV12-4 with TRBJ1-2; 9 bases map to TRBD1. CDR3 length equals 17 residues. V lost 5 bases, J lost 4 bases, and 14 bases stayed unmatched. CDR3 region: CASSLTQGAPRGYGYTF. CDR3 in DNA: TGTGCCAGCAGTCTAACACAGGGGGCCCCCCGAGGCTATGGCTACACCTTC.

This clonotype was observed many times. V is TRBV7-2 and J is TRBJ1-6; D gene ambiguous. The germline V and J ends were trimmed by 5 bases and 9 bases, with 14 bases remaining between them. Germline V lookup: CDR1 SGHTA, CDR2 FQGNSA. The CDR3 runs to 14 residues. The CDR3 DNA reads TGTGCCAGCAGCCCAGACGGTCGAAGTTCACCCCTCCACTTT. Its translation: CASSPDGRSSPLHF.

The V call is TRBV6-1, the J call TRBJ1-5; D is ambiguous. This CDR3 region has 13 residues. Germline assignment: CDR1 MNHNS and CDR2 SASEGT. With 5 bases removed from V and 7 bases from J, the gap between germline ends came to 12 bases. The CDR3 nucleotides read TGTGCCAGCAGTTATACCCTCAGACAGCCCCAGCATTTT. Encoded protein: CASSYTLRQPQHF.